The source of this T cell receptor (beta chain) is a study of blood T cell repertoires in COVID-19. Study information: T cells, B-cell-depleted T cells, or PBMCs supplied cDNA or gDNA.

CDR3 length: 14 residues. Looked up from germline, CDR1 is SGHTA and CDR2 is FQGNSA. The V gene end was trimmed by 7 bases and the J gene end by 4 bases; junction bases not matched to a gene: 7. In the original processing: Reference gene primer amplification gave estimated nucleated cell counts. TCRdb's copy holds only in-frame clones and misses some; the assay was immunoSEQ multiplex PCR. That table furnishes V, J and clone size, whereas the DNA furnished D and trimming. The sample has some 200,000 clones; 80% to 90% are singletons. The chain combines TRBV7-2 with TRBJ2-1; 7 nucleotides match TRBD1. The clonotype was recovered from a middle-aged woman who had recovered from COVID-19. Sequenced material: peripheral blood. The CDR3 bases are TGTGCCAGCACAAGGGACAGCAAATACAATGAGCAGTTCTTC. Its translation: CASTRDSKYNEQFF.